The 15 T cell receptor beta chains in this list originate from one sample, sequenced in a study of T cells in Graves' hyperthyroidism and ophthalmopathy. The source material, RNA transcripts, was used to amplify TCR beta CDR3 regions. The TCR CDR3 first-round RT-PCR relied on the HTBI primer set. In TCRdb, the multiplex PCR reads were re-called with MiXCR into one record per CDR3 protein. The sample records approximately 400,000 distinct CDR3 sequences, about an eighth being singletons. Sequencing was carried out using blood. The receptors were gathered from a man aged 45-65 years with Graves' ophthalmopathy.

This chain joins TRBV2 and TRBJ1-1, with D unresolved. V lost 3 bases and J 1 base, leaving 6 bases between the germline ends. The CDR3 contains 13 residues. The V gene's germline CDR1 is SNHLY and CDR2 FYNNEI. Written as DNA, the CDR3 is TGTGCCAGCAGTGAGTCCGAGAACACTGAAGCTTTCTTT. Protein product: CASSESENTEAFF. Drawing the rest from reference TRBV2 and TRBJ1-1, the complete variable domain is EPEVTQTPSHQVTQMGQEVILRCVPISNHLYFYWYRQILGQKVEFLVSFYNNEISEKSEIFDDQFSVERPDGSNFTLKIRSTKLEDSAMYFCASSESENTEAFFGQGTRLTVV.

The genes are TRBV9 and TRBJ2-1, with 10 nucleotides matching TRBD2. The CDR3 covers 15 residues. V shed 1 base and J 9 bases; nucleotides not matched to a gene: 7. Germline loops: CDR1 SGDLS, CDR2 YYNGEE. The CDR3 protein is CASSVSLAGEVEQFF. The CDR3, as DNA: TGTGCCAGCAGCGTATCTCTAGCGGGAGAAGTTGAGCAGTTCTTC.

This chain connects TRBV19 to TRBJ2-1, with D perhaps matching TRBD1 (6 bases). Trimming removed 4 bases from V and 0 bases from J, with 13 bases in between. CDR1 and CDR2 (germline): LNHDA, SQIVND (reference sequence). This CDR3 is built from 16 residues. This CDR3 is CASSTTTGSSYNEQFF. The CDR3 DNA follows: TGTGCCAGTAGTACGACGACAGGAAGCTCCTACAATGAGCAGTTCTTC.

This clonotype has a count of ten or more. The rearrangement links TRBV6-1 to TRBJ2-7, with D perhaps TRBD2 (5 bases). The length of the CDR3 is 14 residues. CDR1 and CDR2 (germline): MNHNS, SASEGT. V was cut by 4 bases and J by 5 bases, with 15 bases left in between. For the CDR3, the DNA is TGTGCCAGCAGTGGGAGGCGGGCTACGGACGAGCAGTACTTC. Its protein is CASSGRRATDEQYF.

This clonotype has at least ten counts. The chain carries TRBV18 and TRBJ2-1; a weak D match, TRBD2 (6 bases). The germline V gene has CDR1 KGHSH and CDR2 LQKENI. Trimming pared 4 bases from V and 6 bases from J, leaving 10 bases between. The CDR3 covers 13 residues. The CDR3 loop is CASSRDLGNEQFF. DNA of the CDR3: TGTGCCAGCTCACGGGACTTAGGCAATGAGCAGTTCTTC.

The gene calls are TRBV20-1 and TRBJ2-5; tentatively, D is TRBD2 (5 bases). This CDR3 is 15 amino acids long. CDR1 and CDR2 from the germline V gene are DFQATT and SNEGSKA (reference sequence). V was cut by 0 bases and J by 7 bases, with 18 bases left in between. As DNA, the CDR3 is TGCAGTGCTAGAGATCGTAGGCGGGTAGCCGGGACCCAGTACTTC. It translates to CSARDRRRVAGTQYF.

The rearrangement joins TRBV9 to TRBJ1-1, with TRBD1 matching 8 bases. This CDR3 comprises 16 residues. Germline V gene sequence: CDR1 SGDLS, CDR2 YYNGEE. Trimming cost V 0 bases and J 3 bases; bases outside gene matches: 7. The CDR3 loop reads CASSVVAQGAHTEAFF. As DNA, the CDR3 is TGTGCCAGCAGCGTAGTGGCGCAGGGGGCGCACACTGAAGCTTTCTTT. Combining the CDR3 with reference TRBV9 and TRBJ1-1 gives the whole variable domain DSGVTQTPKHLITATGQRVTLRCSPRSGDLSVYWYQQSLDQGLQFLIQYYNGEERAKGNILERFSAQQFPDLHSELNLSSLELGDSALYFCASSVVAQGAHTEAFFGQGTRLTVV.

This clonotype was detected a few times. CDR3 nucleotide sequence: TGCGCCAGTTCCTCCGGGACGGCGCAAGAGACCCAGTACTTC. Its translation: CASSSGTAQETQYF. This chain joins TRBV5-1 and TRBJ2-5; either TRBD1 or TRBD2 may supply D (5 bases each). Germline CDR1 and CDR2: SGHRS and YFSETQ. CDR3 length equals 14 residues. Trimming shortened V by 8 bases and J by 2 bases, and 16 bases separated the two germline ends. Variable domain in full (rest from reference TRBV5-1 and TRBJ2-5): KAGVTQTPRYLIKTRGQQVTLSCSPISGHRSVSWYQQTPGQGLQFLFEYFSETQRNKGNFPGRFSGRQFSNSRSEMNVSTLELGDSALYLCASSSGTAQETQYFGPGTRLLVL.

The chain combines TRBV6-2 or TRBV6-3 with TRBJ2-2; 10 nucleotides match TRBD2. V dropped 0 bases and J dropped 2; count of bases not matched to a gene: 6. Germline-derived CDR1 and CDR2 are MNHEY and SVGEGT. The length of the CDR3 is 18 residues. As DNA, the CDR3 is TGTGCCAGCAGTTACTCGACTAGCGGGCAGGCTAACACCGGGGAGCTGTTTTTT. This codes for CASSYSTSGQANTGELFF.

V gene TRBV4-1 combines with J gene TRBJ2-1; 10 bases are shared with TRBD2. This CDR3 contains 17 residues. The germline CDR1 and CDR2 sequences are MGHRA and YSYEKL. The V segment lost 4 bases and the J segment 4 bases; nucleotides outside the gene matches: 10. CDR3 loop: CASSPFQGTSAYNEQFF. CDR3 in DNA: TGCGCCAGCAGCCCGTTCCAGGGGACTAGCGCGTACAATGAGCAGTTCTTC.

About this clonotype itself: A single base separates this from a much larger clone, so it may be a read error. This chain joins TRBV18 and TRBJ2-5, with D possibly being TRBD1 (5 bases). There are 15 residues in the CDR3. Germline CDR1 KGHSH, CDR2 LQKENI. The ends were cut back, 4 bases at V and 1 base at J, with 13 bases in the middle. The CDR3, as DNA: TGTGCCAGCTCACAGAGACAGAGATCCCAAGAGACCCAGTACTTC. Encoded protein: CASSQRQRSQETQYF.

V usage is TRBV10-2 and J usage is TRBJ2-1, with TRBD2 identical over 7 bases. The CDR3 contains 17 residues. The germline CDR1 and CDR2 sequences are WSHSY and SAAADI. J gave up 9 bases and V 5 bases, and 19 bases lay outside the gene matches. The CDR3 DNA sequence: TGCGCCAGCAGTCCTCGTCTAGCGGACTACCTCCTCCCTGAGCAGTTCTTC. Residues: CASSPRLADYLLPEQFF.

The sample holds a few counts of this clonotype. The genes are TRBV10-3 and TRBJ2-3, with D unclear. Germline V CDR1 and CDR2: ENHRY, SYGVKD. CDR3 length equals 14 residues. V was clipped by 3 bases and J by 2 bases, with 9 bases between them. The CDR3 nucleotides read TGTGCCATCAGTGACGACGGATCCACAGATACGCAGTATTTT. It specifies CAISDDGSTDTQYF.

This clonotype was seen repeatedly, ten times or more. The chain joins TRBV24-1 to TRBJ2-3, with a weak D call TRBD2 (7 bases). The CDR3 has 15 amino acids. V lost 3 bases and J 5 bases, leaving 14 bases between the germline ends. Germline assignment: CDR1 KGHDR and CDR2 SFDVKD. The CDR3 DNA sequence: TGTGCCACCAGTGATGCGGGGGCTGCGGGAGATACGCAGTATTTT. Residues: CATSDAGAAGDTQYF.

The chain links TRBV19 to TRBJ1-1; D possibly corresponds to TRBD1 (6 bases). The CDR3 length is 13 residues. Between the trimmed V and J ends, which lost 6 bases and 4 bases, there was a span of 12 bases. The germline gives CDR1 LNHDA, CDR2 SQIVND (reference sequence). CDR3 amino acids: CASRGGLSTEAFF. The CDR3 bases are TGTGCCAGTAGAGGGGGATTGAGCACTGAAGCTTTCTTT. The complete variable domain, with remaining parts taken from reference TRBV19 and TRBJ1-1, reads DGGITQSPKYLFRKEGQNVTLSCEQNLNHDAMYWYRQDPGQGLRLIYYSQIVNDFQKGDIAEGYSVSREKKESFPLTVTSAQKNPTAFYLCASRGGLSTEAFFGQGTRLTVV.